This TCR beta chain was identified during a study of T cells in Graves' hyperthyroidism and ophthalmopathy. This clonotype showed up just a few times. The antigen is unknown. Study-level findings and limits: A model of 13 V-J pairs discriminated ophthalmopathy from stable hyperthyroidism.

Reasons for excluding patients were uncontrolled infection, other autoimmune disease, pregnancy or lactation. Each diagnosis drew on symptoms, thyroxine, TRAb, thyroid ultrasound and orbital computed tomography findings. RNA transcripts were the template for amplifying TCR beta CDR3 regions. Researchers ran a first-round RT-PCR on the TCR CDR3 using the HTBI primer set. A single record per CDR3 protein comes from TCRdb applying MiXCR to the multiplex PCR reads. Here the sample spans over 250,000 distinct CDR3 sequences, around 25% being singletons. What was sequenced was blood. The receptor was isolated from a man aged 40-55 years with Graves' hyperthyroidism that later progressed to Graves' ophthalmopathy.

In nucleotides, the CDR3 is TGTGCCAGCAGTTACCGGGACAGGGCCAGAGAGACCCAGTACTTC. It codes for CASSYRDRARETQYF. The V gene is TRBV6-5, the J gene TRBJ2-5; 9 bases fit TRBD1. Germline assignment: CDR1 MNHEY and CDR2 SVGAGI. The V gene end was trimmed by 2 bases and the J gene end by 4 bases; junction bases not matched to a gene: 5. The CDR3 has 15 residues.